The entry below describes one T cell receptor (beta chain). Method: immunoSEQ multiplex PCR; TCRdb's copy keeps in-frame clones and lacks some. The sample includes some 200,000 clones, 94% of them seen just once. The sample is drawn from a study of blood T cell repertoires in COVID-19. Turning to the study itself: COVID-19 samples collected from the United States, Italy and Spain covered acute and convalescent phases.

V lost 4 bases, J lost 3 bases, and 13 bases lay in between. CDR3 length equals 15 residues. Germline V gives CDR1 SQVTM, CDR2 ANQGSEA. This sequence joins TRBV29-1 and TRBJ1-6, with D perhaps TRBD1 (5 bases). Sequenced: peripheral blood. This TCR derives from a man aged 25 to 40 with COVID-19, enrolled during active disease. The CDR3, as DNA: TGCAGCGTTGCGGAAGCAGACAGCTATAATTCACCCCTCCACTTT. Translated: CSVAEADSYNSPLHF.